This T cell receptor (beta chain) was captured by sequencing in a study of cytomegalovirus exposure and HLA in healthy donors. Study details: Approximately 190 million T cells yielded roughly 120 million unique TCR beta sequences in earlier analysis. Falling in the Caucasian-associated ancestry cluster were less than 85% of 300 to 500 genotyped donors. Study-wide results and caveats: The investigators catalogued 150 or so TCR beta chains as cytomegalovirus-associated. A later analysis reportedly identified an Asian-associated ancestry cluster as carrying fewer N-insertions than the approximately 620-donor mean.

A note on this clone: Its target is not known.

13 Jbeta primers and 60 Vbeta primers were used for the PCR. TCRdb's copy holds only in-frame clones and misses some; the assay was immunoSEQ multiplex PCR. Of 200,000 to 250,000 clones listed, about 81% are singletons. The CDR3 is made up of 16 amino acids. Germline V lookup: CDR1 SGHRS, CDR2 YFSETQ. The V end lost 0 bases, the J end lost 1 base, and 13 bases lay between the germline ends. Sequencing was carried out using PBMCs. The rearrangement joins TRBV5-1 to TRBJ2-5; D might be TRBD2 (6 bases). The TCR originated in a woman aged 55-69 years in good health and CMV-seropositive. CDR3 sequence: CASSLGGGTLQETQYF. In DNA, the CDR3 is TGCGCCAGCAGCTTGGGGGGCGGGACCCTCCAAGAGACCCAGTACTTC.